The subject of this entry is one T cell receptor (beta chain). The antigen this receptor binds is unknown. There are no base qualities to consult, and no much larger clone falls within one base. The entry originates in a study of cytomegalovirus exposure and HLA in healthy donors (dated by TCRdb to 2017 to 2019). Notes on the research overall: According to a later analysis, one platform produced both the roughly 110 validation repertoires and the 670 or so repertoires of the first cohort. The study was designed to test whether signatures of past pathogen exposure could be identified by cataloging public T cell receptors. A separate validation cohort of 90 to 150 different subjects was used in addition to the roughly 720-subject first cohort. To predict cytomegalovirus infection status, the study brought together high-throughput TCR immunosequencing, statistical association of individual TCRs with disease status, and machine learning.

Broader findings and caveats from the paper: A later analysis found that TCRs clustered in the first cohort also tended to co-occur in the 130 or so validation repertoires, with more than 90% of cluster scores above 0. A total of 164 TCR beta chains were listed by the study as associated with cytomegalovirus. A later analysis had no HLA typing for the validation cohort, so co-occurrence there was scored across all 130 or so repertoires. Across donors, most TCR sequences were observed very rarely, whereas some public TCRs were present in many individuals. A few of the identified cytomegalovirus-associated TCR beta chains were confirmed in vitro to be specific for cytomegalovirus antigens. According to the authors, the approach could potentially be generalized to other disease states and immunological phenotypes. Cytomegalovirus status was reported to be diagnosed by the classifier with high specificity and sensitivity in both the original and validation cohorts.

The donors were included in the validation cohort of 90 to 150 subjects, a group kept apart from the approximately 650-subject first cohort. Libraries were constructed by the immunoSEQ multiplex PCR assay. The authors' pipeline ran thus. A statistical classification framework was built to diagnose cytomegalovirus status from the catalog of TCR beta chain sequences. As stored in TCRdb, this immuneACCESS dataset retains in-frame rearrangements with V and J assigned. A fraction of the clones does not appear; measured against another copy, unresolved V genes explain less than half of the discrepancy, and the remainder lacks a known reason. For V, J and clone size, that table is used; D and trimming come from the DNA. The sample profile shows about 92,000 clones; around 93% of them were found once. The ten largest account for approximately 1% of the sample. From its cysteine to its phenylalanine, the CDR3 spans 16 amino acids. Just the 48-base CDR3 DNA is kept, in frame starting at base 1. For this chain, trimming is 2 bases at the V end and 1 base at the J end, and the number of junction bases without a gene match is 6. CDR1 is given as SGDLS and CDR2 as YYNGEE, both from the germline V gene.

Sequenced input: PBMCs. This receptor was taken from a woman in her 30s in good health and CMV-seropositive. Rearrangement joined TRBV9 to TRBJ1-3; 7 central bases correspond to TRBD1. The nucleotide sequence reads TGTGCCAGCAGCGTTACCGGGACAGAATCTGGAAACACCATATATTTT. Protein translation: CASSVTGTESGNTIYF.